This T cell receptor (beta chain) is drawn from a study of blood T cells in healthy people across ages. About the study: About one barcoded beta molecule per two T cells came from capture by template switching. Study-wide findings and caveats: Diversity was higher, and naive CD4+ cells more numerous, in long-lived donors than in aged donors.

The table lists this clonotype with a few counts. The antigen remains unidentified. Through a sample-barcoded 5' primer and a J-beta primer mix, a second PCR was run for roughly 6 to 11 cycles. A single record per CDR3 protein comes from TCRdb applying MiXCR to the 5' RACE reads. Of more than 650,000 distinct CDR3 sequences listed, about 20% are singletons. Germline CDR1 reads SGHRS; CDR2 reads YFSETQ. Trimming took off 5 bases at V and 0 bases at J, with 14 bases between the two ends. The CDR3 length is 16 residues. The source is a man between 70 and 80 years old in good health. The sequencing sample was made of blood. The rearrangement joins TRBV5-1 to TRBJ2-2, with D possibly called TRBD1 or TRBD2 (6 bases each). The CDR3 sequence is CASRLERGANTGELFF. In DNA form, the CDR3 reads TGCGCCAGCAGGCTCGAAAGGGGGGCGAACACCGGGGAGCTGTTTTTT.